The 27 T cell receptor beta chains given below trace back to one sample, sequenced in a study of sequential checkpoint blockade in melanoma. Treatment described: randomized to nivolumab then ipilimumab (arm A) or the reverse (arm B). The table came from immunoSEQ multiplex PCR; TCRdb's copy has only in-frame clones and leaves some out. The table lists roughly 17,000 clones, roughly 70% of them singletons, with approximately 10% in the top ten. This sample comprised CD8+ T cells sorted from blood (inferred from file names), obtained from a patient given nivolumab and ipilimumab in sequence. These receptors all come from a human donor with melanoma.

The genes are TRBV4-3 and TRBJ2-5, with D perhaps matching TRBD1 (6 bases). The germline gives CDR1 LGHNA, CDR2 YSLEER. Trimming cost V 2 bases and J 3 bases, with 10 bases left between them. The CDR3 sequence is 14 residues long. CDR3 sequence reads: CASSQRGSEETQYF. The CDR3 DNA follows: TGCGCCAGCAGCCAAAGGGGGAGCGAAGAGACCCAGTACTTC.

The chain has TRBV19 and TRBJ1-6; 10 bases map to TRBD1. The CDR3 has 18 amino acids. Germline V gives CDR1 LNHDA, CDR2 SQIVND (reference sequence). The J segment lost 3 bases and the V segment lost 3 bases, leaving 8 bases of the junction unmatched. The CDR3 DNA reads as TGTGCCAGTAGTATCTCCTGGACAGGGGGAAACTATAATTCACCCCTCCACTTT. Protein sequence: CASSISWTGGNYNSPLHF.

This chain links TRBV13 with TRBJ1-4; 11 bases are a match to TRBD1. The germline V gene has CDR1 PRHDT and CDR2 FYEKMQ (reference sequence). V lost 4 bases, J lost 8 bases, and 3 bases stayed unmatched. The length of the CDR3 is 14 residues. The CDR3 sequence: CASSSDRGREKLFF. The CDR3, as DNA: TGTGCCAGCAGCTCGGACAGGGGGCGGGAAAAACTGTTTTTT. Complete variable domain (other parts from reference TRBV13 and TRBJ1-4): AAGVIQSPRHLIKEKRETATLKCYPIPRHDTVYWYQQGPGQDPQFLISFYEKMQSDKGSIPDRFSAQQFSDYHSELNMSSLELGDSALYFCASSSDRGREKLFFGSGTQLSVL.

V and J are TRBV27 and TRBJ1-1, with D hard to call. This CDR3 spans 13 amino acids. The V and J ends lost 0 bases and 8 bases respectively, with 10 bases between them. In germline, CDR1 is MNHEY, CDR2 SMNVEV (reference sequence). Written as DNA, the CDR3 is TGTGCCAGCAGTTTATCCCCGGGTCGAGAAGCTTTCTTT. Translating gives CASSLSPGREAFF.

The chain is built from TRBV2 and TRBJ2-3; weak D call: TRBD2 (5 bases). V lost 1 base and J lost 12, with 11 bases in between. From germline, CDR1 is SNHLY and CDR2 FYNNEI. This CDR3 contains 12 residues. The CDR3 DNA reads TGTGCCAGCAGTGAAGTAGGTCGGGGTCAGTATTTT. Protein: CASSEVGRGQYF.

The chain joins TRBV6-6 to TRBJ2-7, with 7 bases matching TRBD2. CDR3 length equals 14 residues. Trimming took 2 bases from V and 2 from J; bases not matched to a gene: 3. Germline CDR1 and CDR2: MNHNY and SVGAGI (reference sequence). CDR3 amino acids: CASSYDAGAYEQYF. In nucleotides, the CDR3 is TGTGCCAGCAGTTACGATGCGGGGGCCTACGAGCAGTACTTC.

The V and J genes are TRBV27 and TRBJ2-5, with 8 bases identical to TRBD2. Germline lookup yields CDR1 MNHEY and CDR2 SMNVEV (reference sequence). J gave up 7 bases and V 1 base, and 11 bases lay outside the gene matches. This CDR3 comprises 16 residues. CDR3 sequence (DNA): TGTGCCAGCAGTTTATTGGCGGGAGGTGGAGGCAGGACCCAGTACTTC. Translated: CASSLLAGGGGRTQYF.

The chain combines TRBV13 with TRBJ1-1, with 7 bases that match TRBD1. The CDR3 runs to 13 residues. After removal of 5 bases from V and 1 base from J, the junction contained 1 base not matched to a gene. Germline V gives CDR1 PRHDT, CDR2 FYEKMQ (reference sequence). In DNA, the CDR3 is TGTGCCAGCAGCCACAGGGGGAACACTGAAGCTTTCTTT. This codes for CASSHRGNTEAFF. Full variable domain (missing parts from reference TRBV13 and TRBJ1-1): AAGVIQSPRHLIKEKRETATLKCYPIPRHDTVYWYQQGPGQDPQFLISFYEKMQSDKGSIPDRFSAQQFSDYHSELNMSSLELGDSALYFCASSHRGNTEAFFGQGTRLTVV.

This clone appeared a single time. Its ends do not fully match the called genes, so a read error is possible. The V and J genes are TRBV7-3 and TRBJ2-1; D gene uncertain. The CDR3 extends over 13 amino acids. Germline CDR1 and CDR2: SGHTA and FQGTGA. CDR3 bases: TGTGCCAGCAGCAATACTCACTACAATAAGCAGTTCTTC. It yields the protein CASSNTHYNKQFF.

V is TRBV11-2 and J is TRBJ1-2; D remains ambiguous. Trimming pared 2 bases from V and 3 bases from J, leaving 16 bases between. Germline-derived CDR1 and CDR2 are SGHAT and FQNNGV. CDR3 length equals 16 residues. CDR3: CASSLSPTLVYYGYTF. The CDR3 DNA sequence: TGTGCCAGCAGCTTATCCCCAACTCTCGTTTACTATGGCTACACCTTC.

This clone turned up a few times. The V gene is TRBV9, the J gene TRBJ2-5; 11 bases line up with TRBD2. V gave up 3 bases and J gave up 5 bases; unmatched junction bases: 9. The CDR3 totals 16 residues. Germline V gives CDR1 SGDLS, CDR2 YYNGEE. The CDR3 protein is CASSGNSGRAGETQYF. The DNA for the CDR3 is TGTGCCAGCAGCGGAAATAGCGGGAGGGCAGGGGAGACCCAGTACTTC.

This clone was seen once. The V and J genes are TRBV27 and TRBJ2-3, with a weak D call TRBD2 (5 bases). V was shortened by 2 bases and J by 2 bases, with 17 bases between the two germline ends. Germline values: CDR1 MNHEY, CDR2 SMNVEV (reference sequence). CDR3 length: 17 residues. The CDR3 nucleotides read TGTGCCAGCAGTTTAAAAAGCGGTCGGGCAGTCACAGATACGCAGTATTTT. Protein: CASSLKSGRAVTDTQYF.

The rearrangement uses TRBV6-5 and TRBJ2-3; 10 bases map to TRBD2. Germline V lookup: CDR1 MNHEY, CDR2 SVGAGI. CDR3 size: 15 residues. The junction had 11 bases not matched to a gene; V was cut back by 6 bases and J by 8 bases. CDR3 in amino acids: CASRETSGFPGTQYF. Here the CDR3 DNA reads TGTGCCAGCAGGGAGACTAGCGGGTTTCCCGGTACGCAGTATTTT.

This chain links TRBV5-4 with TRBJ1-3; D possibly corresponds to TRBD1 (6 bases). The CDR3 loop spans 16 amino acids. V was clipped by 0 bases and J by 0 bases, with 10 bases between them. CDR1 and CDR2 (germline): SGHNT, YYREEE (reference sequence). The CDR3 sequence is CASSLGQVSSGNTIYF. The CDR3 bases are TGTGCCAGCAGCTTGGGACAGGTCTCCTCTGGAAACACCATATATTTT.

J is TRBJ2-7 and V is TRBV9; TRBD1 matches at 7 bases. After removal of 4 bases from V and 1 base from J, the junction contained 8 bases not matched to a gene. The CDR3 spans 15 residues. Germline-derived CDR1 and CDR2 are SGDLS and YYNGEE. The CDR3 coding sequence is TGTGCCAGCAGCCTAACAGGGGTCGATTCCTACGAGCAGTACTTC. Translation: CASSLTGVDSYEQYF. Combining the CDR3 with reference TRBV9 and TRBJ2-7 gives the whole variable domain DSGVTQTPKHLITATGQRVTLRCSPRSGDLSVYWYQQSLDQGLQFLIQYYNGEERAKGNILERFSAQQFPDLHSELNLSSLELGDSALYFCASSLTGVDSYEQYFGPGTRLTVT.

The gene calls are TRBV10-2 and TRBJ2-5; weak D call: TRBD2 (6 bases). CDR1 WSHSY and CDR2 SAAADI come from the germline V gene. V was trimmed by 8 bases and J by 5 bases, leaving 18 bases between them. CDR3 length equals 14 residues. The CDR3 DNA is TGCGCCAGCCGGCGGGACTCCAGCTGGGAGACCCAGTACTTC. Its protein is CASRRDSSWETQYF.

The chain couples TRBV7-9 to TRBJ2-1, with 7 bases fitting TRBD2. V lost 5 bases to trimming and J lost 8 bases; unmatched junction nucleotides: 18. Germline CDR1 and CDR2: SEHNR and FQNEAQ (reference sequence). The CDR3 extends over 17 amino acids. The CDR3 DNA follows: TGTGCCAGCAGCCCGATGTTAGTGACGGGAGGATCTGATGAGCAGTTCTTC. Its translation: CASSPMLVTGGSDEQFF.

V and J are TRBV28 and TRBJ2-5; TRBD1 agrees at 7 bases. With the DNA end fitting TRBJ2-7 better, the J assignment may be wrong. The CDR3 sequence is 13 residues long. Germline CDR1 and CDR2: MDHEN and SYDVKM. CDR3 loop: CASSLGTAYEQYF. The CDR3, as DNA: TGTGCCAGCAGTTTGGGGACAGCCTACGAGCAGTACTTC.

This clone has more than one count but fewer than ten. The V and J genes are TRBV9 and TRBJ1-6; tentative D call: TRBD1 (5 bases). This CDR3 region has 15 residues. The ends were cut back, 0 bases at V and 10 bases at J, with 14 bases in the middle. Germline loops: CDR1 SGDLS, CDR2 YYNGEE. The CDR3 nucleotides read TGTGCCAGCAGCGTAGCCGGGGGGGTACAGTCACCCCTCCACTTT. This encodes CASSVAGGVQSPLHF.

This clone appeared a single time. The chain has TRBV4-1 and TRBJ2-7; D is unclear. The CDR3 is 16 residues long. The germline V gene encodes CDR1 MGHRA and CDR2 YSYEKL. The V and J ends lost 0 bases and 3 bases respectively, with 15 bases between them. The CDR3 bases are TGCGCCAGCAGCCAAGAAGCTCAGGCATTGAGCTACGAGCAGTACTTC. Protein sequence: CASSQEAQALSYEQYF.

The V gene is TRBV5-4, the J gene TRBJ2-7; 7 bases are a match to TRBD1. The CDR3 sequence is 14 residues long. J was trimmed by 2 bases and V by 4 bases; bases with no gene match: 6. Germline V gene data show CDR1 as SGHNT and CDR2 as YYREEE (reference sequence). The CDR3 DNA is TGTGCCAGCAGCCCAAGGACAGGAGCCTACGAGCAGTACTTC. It is translated as CASSPRTGAYEQYF. The full variable domain, rest sourced from reference TRBV5-4 and TRBJ2-7, is ETGVTQSPTHLIKTRGQQVTLRCSSQSGHNTVSWYQQALGQGPQFIFQYYREEENGRGNFPPRFSGLQFPNYSSELNVNALELDDSALYLCASSPRTGAYEQYFGPGTRLTVT.

V and J are TRBV4-3 and TRBJ2-1, with D perhaps matching TRBD2 (5 bases). The CDR3 covers 17 residues. V was trimmed by 0 bases and J by 6 bases, leaving 18 bases between them. Germline lookup yields CDR1 LGHNA and CDR2 YSLEER. As DNA, the CDR3 is TGCGCCAGCAGCCAAGATCTTGGCGGGTATCGTGTCAATGAGCAGTTCTTC. The encoded protein is CASSQDLGGYRVNEQFF.

The chain has TRBV19 and TRBJ2-5; no firm D call. Germline V gives CDR1 LNHDA, CDR2 SQIVND (reference sequence). The CDR3 length is 13 residues. Trimming took off 5 bases at V and 5 bases at J, with 12 bases between the two ends. DNA for the CDR3: TGTGCCAGTAGTCCGGCCGGCGGCGAGACCCAGTACTTC. Its protein is CASSPAGGETQYF.

The genes are TRBV11-3 and TRBJ2-7; 10 positions agree with TRBD1. The CDR3 covers 15 residues. Per the germline V gene, CDR1 is SGHNT and CDR2 is YENEEA. V shed 5 bases and J 3 bases; nucleotides not matched to a gene: 7. The CDR3 DNA sequence: TGTGCCAGCAGCCTCCCGGGGACAGGGGACTACGAGCAGTACTTC. This sequence encodes CASSLPGTGDYEQYF.

This chain links TRBV7-2 with TRBJ1-5; 7 bases align to TRBD1. Per the germline V gene, CDR1 is SGHTA and CDR2 is FQGNSA. V lost 2 bases to trimming and J lost 5 bases; unmatched junction nucleotides: 6. There are 15 residues in the CDR3. The CDR3 region is CASSLRGTDHQPQHF. In nucleotides, the CDR3 is TGTGCCAGCAGCTTACGGGGGACAGATCATCAGCCCCAGCATTTT.

The chain couples TRBV7-9 to TRBJ2-7, with D perhaps TRBD2 (7 bases). This CDR3 is built from 14 residues. The ends were cut back, 6 bases at V and 2 bases at J, with 14 bases in the middle. Germline V gene sequence: CDR1 SEHNR, CDR2 FQNEAQ (reference sequence). CDR3 sequence (DNA): TGTGCCAGCAGGGGGGGGACACATACCTACGAGCAGTACTTC. Encoded protein: CASRGGTHTYEQYF.

This clone was seen only a few times. This likely traces to a read error, being one base from a far larger clone. The J gene is TRBJ1-3, the V gene TRBV4-2; D remains unclear. Germline CDR1 LGHNA, CDR2 YNFKEQ. CDR3 length: 16 amino acids. CDR3 sequence: CASSQKRRRPGNSIYF. The CDR3 nucleotides are TGTGCCAGCAGCCAAAAGAGGAGAAGGCCTGGAAACTCCATATATTTT.